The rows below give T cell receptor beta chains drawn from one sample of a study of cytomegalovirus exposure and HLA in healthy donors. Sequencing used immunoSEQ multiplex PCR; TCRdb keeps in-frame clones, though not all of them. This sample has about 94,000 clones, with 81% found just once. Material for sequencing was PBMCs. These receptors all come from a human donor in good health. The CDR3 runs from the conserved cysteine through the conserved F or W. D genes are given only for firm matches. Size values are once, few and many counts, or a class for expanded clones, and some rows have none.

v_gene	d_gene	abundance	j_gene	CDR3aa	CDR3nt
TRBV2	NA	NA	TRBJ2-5	CASSRAGETQYF	TGTGCCAGCAGCCGAGCGGGAGAGACCCAGTACTTC
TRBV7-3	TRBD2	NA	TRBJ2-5	CASSLGREGYETQYF	TGTGCCAGCAGCTTAGGGCGGGAGGGCTACGAGACCCAGTACTTC
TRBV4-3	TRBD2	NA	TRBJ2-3	CASSPPEAPIAGGRTDTQYF	TGCGCCAGCAGCCCCCCGGAGGCCCCCATAGCGGGGGGCCGCACAGATACGCAGTATTTT
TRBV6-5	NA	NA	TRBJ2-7	CASSRPQVPYEQYF	TGTGCCAGCAGCCGACCTCAGGTTCCCTACGAGCAGTACTTC
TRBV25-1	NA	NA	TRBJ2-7	CASSEGAGGHYEQYF	TGTGCCAGCAGTGAGGGGGCAGGCGGCCATTACGAGCAGTACTTC
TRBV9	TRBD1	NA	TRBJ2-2	CASSVANRGITGELFF	TGTGCCAGCAGCGTAGCTAACAGGGGGATCACCGGGGAGCTGTTTTTT
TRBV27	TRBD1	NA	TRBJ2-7	CASSTRTSGQDSYEQYF	TGTGCCAGCAGTACCCGTACCTCAGGACAGGACTCCTACGAGCAGTACTTC
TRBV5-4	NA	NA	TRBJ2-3	CASSPGGDTQYF	TGTGCCAGCAGCCCCGGGGGAGATACGCAGTATTTT
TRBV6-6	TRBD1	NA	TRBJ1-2	CASRHPTTGGNYGYTF	TGTGCCAGCAGACACCCCACCACAGGGGGAAACTATGGCTACACCTTC
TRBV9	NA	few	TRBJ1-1	CASSVGGSTEAFF	TGTGCCAGCAGCGTTGGGGGCAGCACTGAAGCTTTCTTT
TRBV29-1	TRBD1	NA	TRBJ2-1	CSVGRDRRDNEQFF	TGCAGCGTTGGCCGGGACAGGAGGGACAATGAGCAGTTCTTC
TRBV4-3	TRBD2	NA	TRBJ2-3	CASSPGGVGTDTQYF	TGCGCCAGCAGCCCGGGGGGGGTTGGCACAGATACGCAGTATTTT
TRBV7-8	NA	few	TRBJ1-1	CASSLMGAGDTEAFF	TGTGCCAGCAGCTTAATGGGGGCCGGGGACACTGAAGCTTTCTTT
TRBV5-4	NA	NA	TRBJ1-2	CASSLRGIDGYTF	TGTGCCAGCAGCTTGAGGGGCATCGATGGCTACACCTTC
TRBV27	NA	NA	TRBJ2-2	CASSAREGVNTGELFF	TGTGCCAGCAGTGCTAGAGAGGGCGTGAACACCGGGGAGCTGTTTTTT
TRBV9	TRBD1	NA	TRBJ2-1	CASSVVGDSTNEQFF	TGTGCCAGCAGCGTAGTAGGGGACAGTACGAATGAGCAGTTCTTC
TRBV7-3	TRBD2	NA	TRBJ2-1	CASELARVAGGGNNEQFF	TGTGCCAGCGAACTCGCGAGGGTAGCGGGAGGAGGGAACAATGAGCAGTTCTTC
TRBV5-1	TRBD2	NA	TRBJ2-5	CASSLAGLEGETQYF	TGCGCCAGCAGCTTGGCAGGACTAGAGGGAGAGACCCAGTACTTC